A single sample gave rise to the 11 T cell receptor beta chains below, sequenced in a study of beta chain features in type 1 diabetes. Study-wide points: Significant though moderate, a shortening of TCRB CDR3s appeared in all four CD4+ subsets of Type 1 diabetes patients.

No cognate antigen is known for these TCRs. TCRB transcripts that were expressed got sequenced, as all of the isolated RNA had been reverse transcribed. Sequenced by immunoSEQ multiplex PCR; TCRdb stores in-frame clones only, minus some. The sample shows 250,000 to 350,000 clones, approximately 14% of them seen only once. Material for sequencing was naive CD4+ T cells from blood. The receptors originated from a young man with type 1 diabetes.

The rearrangement links TRBV4-2 to TRBJ1-1; the D is unclear. This CDR3 spans 14 amino acids. V was cut by 6 bases and J by 4 bases, with 15 bases left in between. Germline CDR1 LGHNA, CDR2 YNFKEQ. The CDR3 nucleotides read TGTGCCAGCAGAGGCGTTGGGGAGTCCACTGAAGCTTTCTTT. Amino acid sequence: CASRGVGESTEAFF.

This chain uses TRBV15 with TRBJ2-1; TRBD2 aligns across 11 bases. The CDR3 covers 16 residues. Losses at the gene ends were 3 bases for V and 6 bases for J; bases not matched to a gene: 7. Per the germline V gene, CDR1 is LNHNV and CDR2 is YYDKDF (reference sequence). The CDR3 reads CATSRVSGLAVNEQFF. CDR3 DNA sequence: TGTGCCACCAGCAGGGTATCGGGACTAGCGGTCAATGAGCAGTTCTTC.

In this sample, this clone turned up a few times. The chain recombines TRBV2 with TRBJ2-1; D perhaps matches TRBD1 (6 bases). Trimming removed 5 bases at V and 7 bases at J, with 6 bases between. This CDR3 is built from 11 residues. Germline V gene sequence: CDR1 SNHLY, CDR2 FYNNEI. The CDR3 bases are TGTGCCAGCAGTCAGGGGAATGAGCAGTTCTTC. Amino acids: CASSQGNEQFF.

Only a few counts were recorded for this clone. This chain uses TRBV5-4 with TRBJ2-6, with 9 bases that match TRBD1. CDR3 length: 18 amino acids. V was pared by 4 bases and J by 0 bases, with 8 bases of the junction left unmatched. Germline CDR1 SGHNT, CDR2 YYREEE (reference sequence). CDR3 sequence (DNA): TGTGCCAGCAGCCCGGGCGGGACAGGGAGCTCTGGGGCCAACGTCCTGACTTTC. The encoded protein is CASSPGGTGSSGANVLTF.

The rearrangement uses TRBV30 and TRBJ2-1, with 12 bases fitting TRBD2. Germline lookup yields CDR1 GTSNPN and CDR2 SVGIG (reference sequence). This CDR3 region has 14 residues. The trim removed 1 base at V and 9 bases at J, leaving 4 bases unmatched. The CDR3 protein is CAWSGTSGVSEQFF. CDR3 nucleotides: TGTGCCTGGAGTGGGACTAGCGGGGTCTCTGAGCAGTTCTTC.

The rearrangement links TRBV9 to TRBJ1-1; TRBD1 is a possible D gene (5 bases). V was trimmed by 0 bases and J by 3 bases, leaving 9 bases between them. CDR3 length: 14 residues. Per the germline V gene, CDR1 is SGDLS and CDR2 is YYNGEE. The CDR3 spells CASSVGGGDTEAFF. CDR3 DNA: TGTGCCAGCAGCGTAGGGGGAGGGGACACTGAAGCTTTCTTT. The whole variable domain, filled in from reference TRBV9 and TRBJ1-1, reads DSGVTQTPKHLITATGQRVTLRCSPRSGDLSVYWYQQSLDQGLQFLIQYYNGEERAKGNILERFSAQQFPDLHSELNLSSLELGDSALYFCASSVGGGDTEAFFGQGTRLTVV.

This clone showed up just a few times. The chain couples TRBV20-1 to TRBJ1-1; D is ambiguous. The V gene lost 5 bases and the J gene lost 5 bases, with 9 bases spanning the gap. The CDR3 runs 11 residues. Germline V gene sequence: CDR1 DFQATT, CDR2 SNEGSKA (reference sequence). CDR3 DNA: TGCAGTGCTTCGCCTCAGACTGAAGCTTTCTTT. Residues: CSASPQTEAFF.

This chain uses TRBV9 with TRBJ1-2; 7 nucleotides line up with TRBD1. Trimming cost V 5 bases and J 4 bases; bases outside gene matches: 8. The CDR3 extends over 14 amino acids. The V gene's germline CDR1 is SGDLS and CDR2 YYNGEE. The CDR3 protein is CASRSGTALYGYTF. The CDR3 nucleotides read TGTGCCAGCAGGTCCGGGACAGCCCTCTATGGCTACACCTTC.

This chain links TRBV2 with TRBJ2-1; TRBD2 matches 7 bases. The germline V gene has CDR1 SNHLY and CDR2 FYNNEI. The CDR3 covers 14 residues. V dropped 6 bases and J dropped 8; count of bases not matched to a gene: 10. The CDR3 DNA follows: TGTGCCAGCAGCGCTATTGCGGGAGTGGATGAGCAGTTCTTC. Translating it yields CASSAIAGVDEQFF.

The chain combines TRBV7-9 with TRBJ2-3; no firm D call. The CDR3 has 14 amino acids. Germline CDR1 is SEHNR and CDR2 is FQNEAQ (reference sequence). Here the CDR3 DNA reads TGTGCTATATCTGCGGAGACTAGCACAGATACGCAGTATTTT. Amino acids: CAISAETSTDTQYF. The whole variable domain, remainder taken from reference TRBV7-9 and TRBJ2-3, is DTGVSQNPRHKITKRGQNVTFRCDPISEHNRLYWYRQTLGQGPEFLTYFQNEAQLEKSRLLSDRFSAERPKGSFSTLEIQRTEQGDSAMYLCAISAETSTDTQYFGPGTRLTVL.

The chain carries TRBV7-6 and TRBJ2-3, with TRBD2 as a possible D gene (6 bases). Germline lookup yields CDR1 SGHVS and CDR2 FNYEAQ. Trimming took 1 base from V and 4 from J, leaving 12 bases between them. The CDR3 runs to 15 residues. The CDR3 nucleotides are TGTGCCAGCAGCTTAGTTGGAGGGAGAGCAGATACGCAGTATTTT. Encoded protein: CASSLVGGRADTQYF.